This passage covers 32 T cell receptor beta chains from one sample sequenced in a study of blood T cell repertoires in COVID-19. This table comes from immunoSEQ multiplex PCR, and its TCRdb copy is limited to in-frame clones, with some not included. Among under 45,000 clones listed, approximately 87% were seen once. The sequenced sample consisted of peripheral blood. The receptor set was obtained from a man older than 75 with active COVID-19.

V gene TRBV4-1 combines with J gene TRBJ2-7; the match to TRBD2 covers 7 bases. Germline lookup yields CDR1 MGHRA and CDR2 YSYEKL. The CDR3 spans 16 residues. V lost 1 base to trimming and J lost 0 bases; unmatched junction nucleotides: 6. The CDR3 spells CASSQGTSFSSYEQYF. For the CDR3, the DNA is TGCGCCAGCAGCCAAGGGACTAGTTTTTCCTCCTACGAGCAGTACTTC.

The CDR3 DNA follows: TGTGCCAGCAGTTTCGGGATTTCCAATCAGCCCCAGCATTTT. Its translation: CASSFGISNQPQHF. The gene calls are TRBV28 and TRBJ1-5; D unresolved. Trimming stripped 3 bases from V and 3 bases from J, with 9 bases between. This CDR3 is built from 14 residues. The germline gives CDR1 MDHEN, CDR2 SYDVKM.

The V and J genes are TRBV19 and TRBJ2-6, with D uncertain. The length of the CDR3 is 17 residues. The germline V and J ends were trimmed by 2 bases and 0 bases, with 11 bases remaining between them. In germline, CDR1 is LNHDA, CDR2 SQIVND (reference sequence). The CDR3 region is CASSIRQAYSGANVLTF. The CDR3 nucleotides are TGTGCCAGTAGTATACGGCAGGCCTACTCTGGGGCCAACGTCCTGACTTTC.

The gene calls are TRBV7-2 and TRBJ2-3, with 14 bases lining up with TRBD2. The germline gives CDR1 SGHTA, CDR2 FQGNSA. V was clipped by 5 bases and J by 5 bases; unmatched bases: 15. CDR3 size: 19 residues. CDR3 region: CASSPRPGLAGGRGDTQYF. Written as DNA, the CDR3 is TGTGCCAGCAGCCCACGCCCCGGACTAGCGGGAGGACGCGGAGATACGCAGTATTTT. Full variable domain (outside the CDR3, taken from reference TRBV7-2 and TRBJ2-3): GAGVSQSPSNKVTEKGKDVELRCDPISGHTALYWYRQSLGQGLEFLIYFQGNSAPDKSGLPSDRFSAERTGGSVSTLTIQRTQQEDSAVYLCASSPRPGLAGGRGDTQYFGPGTRLTVL.

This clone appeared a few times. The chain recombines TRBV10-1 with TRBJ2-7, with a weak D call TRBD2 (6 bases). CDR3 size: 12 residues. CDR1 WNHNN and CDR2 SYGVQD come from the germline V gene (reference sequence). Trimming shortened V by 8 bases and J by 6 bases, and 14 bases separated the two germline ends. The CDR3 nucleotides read TGCGCCAGCCAAGGGGTCGGGAGCGAGCAGTACTTC. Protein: CASQGVGSEQYF.

The CDR3 region has the DNA TGTGCCAGTAGTGACTTGGCAGGGGTGGGAGAGACCCAGTACTTC. This translates into CASSDLAGVGETQYF. This chain connects TRBV19 to TRBJ2-5; possibly TRBD1 for D (6 bases). This CDR3 region has 15 residues. With 5 bases removed from V and 4 bases from J, the gap between germline ends came to 17 bases. Per germline, CDR1 LNHDA and CDR2 SQIVND (reference sequence).

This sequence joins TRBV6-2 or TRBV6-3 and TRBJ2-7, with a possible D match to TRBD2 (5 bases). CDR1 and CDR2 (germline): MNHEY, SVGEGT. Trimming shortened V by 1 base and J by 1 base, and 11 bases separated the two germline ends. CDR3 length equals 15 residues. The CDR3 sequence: CASSYYQRSSYEQYF. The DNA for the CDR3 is TGTGCCAGCAGTTACTACCAGCGGTCATCCTACGAGCAGTACTTC.

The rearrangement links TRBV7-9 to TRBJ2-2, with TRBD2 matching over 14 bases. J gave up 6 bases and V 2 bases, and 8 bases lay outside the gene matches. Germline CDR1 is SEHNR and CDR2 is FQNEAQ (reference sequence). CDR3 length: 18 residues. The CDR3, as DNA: TGTGCCAGCAGCTTACCTACCGGGACTAGCGGGAGTTCCGGGGAGCTGTTTTTT. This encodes CASSLPTGTSGSSGELFF.

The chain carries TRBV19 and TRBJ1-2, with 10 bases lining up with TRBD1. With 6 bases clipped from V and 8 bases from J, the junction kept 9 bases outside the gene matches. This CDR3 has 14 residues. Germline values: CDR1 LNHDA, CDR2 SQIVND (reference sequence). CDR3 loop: CASSLTGGSAGYTF. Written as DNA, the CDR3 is TGTGCCAGTAGCCTGACAGGGGGCAGTGCAGGCTACACCTTC.

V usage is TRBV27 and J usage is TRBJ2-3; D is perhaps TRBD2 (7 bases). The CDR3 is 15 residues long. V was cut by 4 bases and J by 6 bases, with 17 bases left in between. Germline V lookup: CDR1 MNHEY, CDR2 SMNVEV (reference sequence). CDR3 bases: TGTGCCAGCAGTTCCCTGGGGGCGGGAGCGGATACGCAGTATTTT. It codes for CASSSLGAGADTQYF.

The DNA for the CDR3 is TGTGCCAGCAGTAACCTCCCCGGGACAAACTATGGCTACACCTTC. It encodes CASSNLPGTNYGYTF. The chain has TRBV6-5 and TRBJ1-2; D possibly corresponds to TRBD1 (6 bases). The CDR3 sequence is 15 residues long. Trimming took 5 bases from V and 2 from J, leaving 15 bases between them. Per the germline V gene, CDR1 is MNHEY and CDR2 is SVGAGI.

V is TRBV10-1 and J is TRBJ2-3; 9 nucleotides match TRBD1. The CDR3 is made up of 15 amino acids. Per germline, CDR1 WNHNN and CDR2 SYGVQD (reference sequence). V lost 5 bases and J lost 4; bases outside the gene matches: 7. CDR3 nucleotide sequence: TGCGCCAGCAGTCGGACAGGGGAGCGGGCAGATACGCAGTATTTT. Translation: CASSRTGERADTQYF.

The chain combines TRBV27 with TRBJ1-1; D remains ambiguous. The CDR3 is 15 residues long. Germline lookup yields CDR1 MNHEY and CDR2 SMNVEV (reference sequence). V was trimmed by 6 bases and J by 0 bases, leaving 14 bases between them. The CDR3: CASRLDGNLNTEAFF. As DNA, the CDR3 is TGTGCCAGCAGGTTGGACGGGAATCTGAACACTGAAGCTTTCTTT.

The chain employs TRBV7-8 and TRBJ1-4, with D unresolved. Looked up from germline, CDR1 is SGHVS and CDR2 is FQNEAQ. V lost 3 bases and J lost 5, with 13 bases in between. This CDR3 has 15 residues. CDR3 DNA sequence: TGTGCCAGCAGCTTCCTCGGTAGCCTGAATGAAAAACTGTTTTTT. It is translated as CASSFLGSLNEKLFF.

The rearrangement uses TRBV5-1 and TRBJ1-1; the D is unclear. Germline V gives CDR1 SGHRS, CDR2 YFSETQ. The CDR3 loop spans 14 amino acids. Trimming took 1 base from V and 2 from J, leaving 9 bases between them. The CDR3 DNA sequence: TGCGCCAGCAGCTTGCGGAGACGAAACACTGAAGCTTTCTTT. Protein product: CASSLRRRNTEAFF.

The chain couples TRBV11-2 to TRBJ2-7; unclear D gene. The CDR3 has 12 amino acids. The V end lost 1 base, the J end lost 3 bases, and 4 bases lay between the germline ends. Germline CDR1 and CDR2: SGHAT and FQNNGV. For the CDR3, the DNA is TGTGCCAGCAGCTTAGTATACTACGAGCAGTACTTC. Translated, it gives CASSLVYYEQYF.

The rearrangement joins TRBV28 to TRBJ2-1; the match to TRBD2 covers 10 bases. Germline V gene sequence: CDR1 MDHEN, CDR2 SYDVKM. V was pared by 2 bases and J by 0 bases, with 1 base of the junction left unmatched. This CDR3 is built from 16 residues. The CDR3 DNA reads TGTGCCAGCAGTTTAGGGACTAGCGACTCCTACAATGAGCAGTTCTTC. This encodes CASSLGTSDSYNEQFF.

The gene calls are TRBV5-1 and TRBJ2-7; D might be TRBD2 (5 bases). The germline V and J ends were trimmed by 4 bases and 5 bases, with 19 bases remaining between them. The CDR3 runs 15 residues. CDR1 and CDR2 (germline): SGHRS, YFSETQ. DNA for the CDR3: TGCGCCAGCAGCCCCCGCGGCCGGGAATTGAACGAGCAGTACTTC. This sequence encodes CASSPRGRELNEQYF. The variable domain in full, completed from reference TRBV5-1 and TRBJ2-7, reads KAGVTQTPRYLIKTRGQQVTLSCSPISGHRSVSWYQQTPGQGLQFLFEYFSETQRNKGNFPGRFSGRQFSNSRSEMNVSTLELGDSALYLCASSPRGRELNEQYFGPGTRLTVT.

The CDR3 sequence: CASSRGASNQPQHF. The CDR3 DNA reads as TGTGCCAGTAGTCGGGGGGCCAGCAATCAGCCCCAGCATTTT. This sequence joins TRBV19 and TRBJ1-5; tentatively, D is TRBD1 (6 bases). Germline CDR1 is LNHDA and CDR2 is SQIVND (reference sequence). This CDR3 is built from 14 residues. The germline V and J ends were trimmed by 5 bases and 1 base, with 9 bases remaining between them.

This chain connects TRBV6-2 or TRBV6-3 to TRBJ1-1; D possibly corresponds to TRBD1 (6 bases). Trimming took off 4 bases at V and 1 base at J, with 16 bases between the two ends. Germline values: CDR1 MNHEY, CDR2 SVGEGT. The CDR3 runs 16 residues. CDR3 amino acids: CASSFLGGRRNTEAFF. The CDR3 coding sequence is TGTGCCAGCAGTTTCCTCGGGGGGCGGAGGAACACTGAAGCTTTCTTT.

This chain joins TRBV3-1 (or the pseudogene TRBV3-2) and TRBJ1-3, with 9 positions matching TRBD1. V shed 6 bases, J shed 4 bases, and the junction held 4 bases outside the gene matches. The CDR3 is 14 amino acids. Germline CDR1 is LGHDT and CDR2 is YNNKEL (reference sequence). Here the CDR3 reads CASRDTGGGNTIYF. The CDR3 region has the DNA TGTGCCAGCAGAGATACAGGGGGCGGAAACACCATATATTTT.

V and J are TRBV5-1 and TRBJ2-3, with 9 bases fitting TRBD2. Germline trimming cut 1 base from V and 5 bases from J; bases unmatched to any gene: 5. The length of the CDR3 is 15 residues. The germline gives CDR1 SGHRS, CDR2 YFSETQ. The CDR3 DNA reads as TGCGCCAGCAGCTTGACTAGCGGGTTTAAAGATACGCAGTATTTT. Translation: CASSLTSGFKDTQYF.

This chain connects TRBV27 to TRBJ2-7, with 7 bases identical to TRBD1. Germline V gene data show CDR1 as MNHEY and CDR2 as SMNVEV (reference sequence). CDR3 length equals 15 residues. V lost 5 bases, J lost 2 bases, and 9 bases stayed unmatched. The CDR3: CASSPRQDRAYEQYF. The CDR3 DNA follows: TGTGCCAGCAGTCCACGACAAGACAGGGCCTACGAGCAGTACTTC.

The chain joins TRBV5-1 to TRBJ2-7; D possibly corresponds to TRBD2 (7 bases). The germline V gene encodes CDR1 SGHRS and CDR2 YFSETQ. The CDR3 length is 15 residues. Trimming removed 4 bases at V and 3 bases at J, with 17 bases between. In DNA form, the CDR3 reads TGCGCCAGCAGCCCGCTGGCGGGGGCGGACTACGAGCAGTACTTC. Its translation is CASSPLAGADYEQYF.

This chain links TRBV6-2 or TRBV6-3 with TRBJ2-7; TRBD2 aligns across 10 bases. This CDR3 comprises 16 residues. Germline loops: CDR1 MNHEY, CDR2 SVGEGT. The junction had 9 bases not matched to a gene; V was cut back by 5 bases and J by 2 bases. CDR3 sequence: CASSGGLAAIPYEQYF. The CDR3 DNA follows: TGTGCCAGCAGTGGAGGACTAGCGGCAATACCCTACGAGCAGTACTTC.

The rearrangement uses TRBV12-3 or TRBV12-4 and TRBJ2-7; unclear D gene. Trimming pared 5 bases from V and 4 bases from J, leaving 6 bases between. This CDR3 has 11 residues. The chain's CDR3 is CASSRTYEQYF. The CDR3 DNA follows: TGTGCCAGCAGTCGAACTTACGAGCAGTACTTC.

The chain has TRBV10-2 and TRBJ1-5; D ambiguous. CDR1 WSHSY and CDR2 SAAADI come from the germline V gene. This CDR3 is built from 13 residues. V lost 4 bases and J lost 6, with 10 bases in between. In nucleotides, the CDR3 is TGCGCCAGCAGTGCTCGGGGTCTTCAGCCCCAGCATTTT. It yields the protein CASSARGLQPQHF.

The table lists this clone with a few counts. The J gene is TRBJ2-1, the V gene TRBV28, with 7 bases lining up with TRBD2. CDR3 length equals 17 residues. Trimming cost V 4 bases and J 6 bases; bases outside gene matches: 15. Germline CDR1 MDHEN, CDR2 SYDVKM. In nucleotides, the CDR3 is TGTGCCAGCAGTTCCCCCTCGATGCGGGAGATGTCCAATGAGCAGTTCTTC. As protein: CASSSPSMREMSNEQFF.

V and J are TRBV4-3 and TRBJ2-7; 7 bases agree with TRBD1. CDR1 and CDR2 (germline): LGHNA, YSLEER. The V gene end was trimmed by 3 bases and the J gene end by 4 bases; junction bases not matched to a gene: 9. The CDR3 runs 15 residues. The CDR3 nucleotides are TGCGCCAGCAGCCAGGAAAGACAGGGTTGGTACGAGCAGTACTTC. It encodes CASSQERQGWYEQYF.

The CDR3 here is CASSPIPNVQGGDTQYF. The CDR3 coding sequence is TGTGCCAGCTCACCAATCCCCAATGTACAGGGGGGAGATACGCAGTATTTT. The chain is built from TRBV18 and TRBJ2-3; 8 nucleotides agree with TRBD1. Germline V gene sequence: CDR1 KGHSH, CDR2 LQKENI. The CDR3 has 17 residues. J gave up 5 bases and V 2 bases, and 12 bases lay outside the gene matches.

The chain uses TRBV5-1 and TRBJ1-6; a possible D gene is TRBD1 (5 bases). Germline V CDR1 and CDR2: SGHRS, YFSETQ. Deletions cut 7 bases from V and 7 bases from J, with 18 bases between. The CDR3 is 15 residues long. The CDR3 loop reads CASRPGGLENSPLHF. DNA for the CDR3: TGCGCCAGCCGCCCCGGGGGTTTGGAGAATTCACCCCTCCACTTT.

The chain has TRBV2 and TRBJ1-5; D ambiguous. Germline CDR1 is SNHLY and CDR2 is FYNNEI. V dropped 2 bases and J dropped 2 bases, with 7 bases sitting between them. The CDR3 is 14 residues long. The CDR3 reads CASSENLGNQPQHF. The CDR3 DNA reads TGTGCCAGCAGTGAAAACTTGGGCAATCAGCCCCAGCATTTT.